The entry below gives a single T cell receptor (beta chain) sequence along with its context. Assay execution proceeded at the deep level. The sequencing of unsorted PBMC DNA took place on ten immunoSEQ deep assay plates. Sequencing used immunoSEQ multiplex PCR; TCRdb keeps in-frame clones, though not all of them. This table has more than 400,000 clones, around four fifths appearing once. The data originate from a study of shared clonotypes between healthy human individuals. This CDR3 region has 15 residues. V trimming: 4 bases; J trimming: 4 bases; junction bases outside the gene matches: 1. CDR1 is MNHEY and CDR2 is SMNVEV in the germline V gene (reference sequence).

Sequencing used PBMCs. The chain has TRBV27 and TRBJ2-1; TRBD2 matches 13 bases. The receptor was isolated from a woman aged 40-49 years in good health. Some clones in this sample may be carry-over from other donors' samples. The CDR3 loop is CASSSLAGGYNEQFF. The CDR3, as DNA: TGTGCCAGCAGTTCACTAGCGGGAGGGTACAATGAGCAGTTCTTC.